Described below is a single T cell receptor beta chain sequence and its context. In the study's own analysis: Estimated nucleated cell counts came from reference gene primer amplification. TCRdb keeps only in-frame clones here, not all; method: immunoSEQ multiplex PCR. The DNA was the basis for D and trimming; V, J and clone size are from that table. The sample lists 130,000 to 150,000 clones; approximately 88% were seen once. Individuals drawn from around 25 US areas were roughly 18 to 95 years old. Participants reported their clinical history, and cohort assignment relied on those reports. This record belongs to a study of blood T cell repertoires in COVID-19. Overall study: Donors in the United States, Italy and Spain gave samples during acute or convalescent COVID-19.

Germline lookup yields CDR1 GTSNPN and CDR2 SVGIG (reference sequence). The CDR3 runs to 14 residues. V lost 2 bases and J lost 4, with 11 bases in between. This sequence joins TRBV30 and TRBJ2-2; D remains unclear. The sample comprised PBMCs or T cells enriched from blood (not recorded which). The receptor's source is a woman aged 30 to 39 with acute COVID-19. Here the CDR3 reads CAWSRPGGTGELFF. DNA of the CDR3: TGTGCCTGGAGTCGCCCGGGTGGCACCGGGGAGCTGTTTTTT.